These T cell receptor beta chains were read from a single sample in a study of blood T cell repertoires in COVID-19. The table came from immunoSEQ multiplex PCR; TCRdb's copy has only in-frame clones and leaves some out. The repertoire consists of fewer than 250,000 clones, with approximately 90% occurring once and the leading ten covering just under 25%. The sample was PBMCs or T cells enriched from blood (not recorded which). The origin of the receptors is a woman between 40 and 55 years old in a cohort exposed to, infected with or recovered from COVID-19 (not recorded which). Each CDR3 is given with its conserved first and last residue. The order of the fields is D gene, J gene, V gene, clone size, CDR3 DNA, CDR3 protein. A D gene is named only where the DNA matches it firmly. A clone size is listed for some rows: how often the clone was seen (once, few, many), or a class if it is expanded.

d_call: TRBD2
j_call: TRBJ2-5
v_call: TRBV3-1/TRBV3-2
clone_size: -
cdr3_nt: TGTGCCAGCAGCCCGCGGGGACTAGCTAGCGAGACCCAGTACTTC
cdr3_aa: CASSPRGLASETQYF

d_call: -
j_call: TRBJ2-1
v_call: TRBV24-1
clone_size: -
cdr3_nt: TGTGCCACCAGCTCGACACTGTCCTACAATGAGCAGTTCTTC
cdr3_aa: CATSSTLSYNEQFF

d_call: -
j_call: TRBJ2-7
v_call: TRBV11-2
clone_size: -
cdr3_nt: TGTGCCAGCAGCGCCAGTGGCGGGCGTTCCTACGAGCAGTACTTC
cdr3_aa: CASSASGGRSYEQYF

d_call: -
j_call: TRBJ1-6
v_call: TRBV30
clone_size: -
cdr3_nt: TGTGCCTGGAAGTCTGCGGGTTACTCCTATAATTCACCCCTCCACTTT
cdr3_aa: CAWKSAGYSYNSPLHF

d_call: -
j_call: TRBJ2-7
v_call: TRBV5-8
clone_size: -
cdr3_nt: TGTGCCAGCAGCTTGGTTGCCAGGGGATACGAGCAGTACTTC
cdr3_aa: CASSLVARGYEQYF

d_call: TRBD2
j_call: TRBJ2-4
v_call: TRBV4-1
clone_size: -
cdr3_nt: TGCGCCAGCAGCCTAGGAGTCGGGGGACTAGCGGGAGAAAATGGTCCCAAAAACATTCAGTACTTC
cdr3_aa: CASSLGVGGLAGENGPKNIQYF

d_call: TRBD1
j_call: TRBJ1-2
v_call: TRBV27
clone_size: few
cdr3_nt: TGTGCCAGCAGCCTAGGGGGCCCCTATGATGGCTACACCTTC
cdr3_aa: CASSLGGPYDGYTF

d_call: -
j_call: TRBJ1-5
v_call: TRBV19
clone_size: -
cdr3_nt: TGTGCCAGTAGTCTACGTTATAGCAATCAGCCCCAGCATTTT
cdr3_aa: CASSLRYSNQPQHF

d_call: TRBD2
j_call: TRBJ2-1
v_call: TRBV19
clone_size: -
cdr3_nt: TGTGCCAGTAGTATCACTAGCGGGAGGTTCACCTACAATGAGCAGTTCTTC
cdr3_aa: CASSITSGRFTYNEQFF

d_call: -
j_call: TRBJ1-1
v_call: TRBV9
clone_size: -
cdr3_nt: TGTGCCAGCAGCGTAGGGGGCAGGGCTGAAGCTTTCTTT
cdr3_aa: CASSVGGRAEAFF

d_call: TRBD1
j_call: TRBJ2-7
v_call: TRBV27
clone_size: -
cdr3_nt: TGTGCCAGCAGTTTATACCTGGGACAGGGCGACGAGCAGTACTTC
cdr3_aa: CASSLYLGQGDEQYF

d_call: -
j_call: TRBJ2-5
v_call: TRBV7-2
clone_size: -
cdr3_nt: TGTGCCAGCAGCTTTCAGGGGTCGCAAGAGACCCAGTACTTC
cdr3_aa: CASSFQGSQETQYF

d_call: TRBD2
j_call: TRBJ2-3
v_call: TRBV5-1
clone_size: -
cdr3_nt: TGCGCCAGCAGCTTGGCTAGCGGGGGAACTAGCACAGATACGCAGTATTTT
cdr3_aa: CASSLASGGTSTDTQYF

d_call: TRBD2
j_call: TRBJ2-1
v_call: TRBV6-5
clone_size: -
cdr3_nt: TGTGCCAGCAGTTACGGGACTAGCGTCAATGAGCAGTTCTTC
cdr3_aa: CASSYGTSVNEQFF

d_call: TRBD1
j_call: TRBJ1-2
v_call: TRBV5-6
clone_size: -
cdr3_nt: TGTGCCAGCGGCTCGGGACAGGTTGTCTATGGCTACACCTTC
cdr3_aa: CASGSGQVVYGYTF

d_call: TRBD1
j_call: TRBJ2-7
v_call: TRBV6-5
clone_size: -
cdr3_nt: TGTGCCAGCAGTTACTCGGGACAGGGACGCGAGCAGTACTTC
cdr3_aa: CASSYSGQGREQYF

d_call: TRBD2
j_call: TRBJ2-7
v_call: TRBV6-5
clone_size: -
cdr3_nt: TGTGCCAGCAGTTCCCAAACGGGGGGCTCCTACGAGCAGTACTTC
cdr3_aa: CASSSQTGGSYEQYF

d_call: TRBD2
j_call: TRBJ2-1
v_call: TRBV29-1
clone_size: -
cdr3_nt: TGCAGCGTTCGTTGGCTAGCGGGTTCTGGGGAGCAGTTCTTC
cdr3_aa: CSVRWLAGSGEQFF

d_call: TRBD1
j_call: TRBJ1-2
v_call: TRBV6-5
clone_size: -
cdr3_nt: TGTGCCAGCAGCCGGGACAGACTTAACTATGGCTACACCTTC
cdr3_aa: CASSRDRLNYGYTF

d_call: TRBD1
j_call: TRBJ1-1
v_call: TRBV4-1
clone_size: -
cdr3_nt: TGCGCCAGCAGCCAATCCACTCGACAGGGTGGTGAAGCTTTCTTT
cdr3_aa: CASSQSTRQGGEAFF

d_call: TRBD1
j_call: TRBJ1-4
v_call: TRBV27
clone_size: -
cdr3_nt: TGTGCCAGCAGTCCCCTCCGGGACAGGGAAAATGAAAAACTGTTTTTT
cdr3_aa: CASSPLRDRENEKLFF

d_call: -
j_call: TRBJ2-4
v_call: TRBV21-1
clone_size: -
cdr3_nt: TGTGCCAGCAGCAAATCGCGGCAGGGGAAAGGATTAGCCAAAAACATTCAGTACTTC
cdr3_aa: CASSKSRQGKGLAKNIQYF

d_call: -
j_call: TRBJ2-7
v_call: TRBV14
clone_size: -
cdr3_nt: TGTGCCAGCAGCCAGGACAGACTAACCTACGAGCAGTACTTC
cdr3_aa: CASSQDRLTYEQYF

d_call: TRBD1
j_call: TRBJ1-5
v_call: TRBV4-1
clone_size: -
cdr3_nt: TGCGCCAGCAGCCAGGAGACAGGGGGTTTGGATCAGCCCCAGCATTTT
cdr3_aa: CASSQETGGLDQPQHF

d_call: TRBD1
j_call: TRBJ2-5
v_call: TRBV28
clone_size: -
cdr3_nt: TGTGCCAGCAGACCCCACCCCTGGACAGGTGCTCTGGCAGAGACCCAGTACTTC
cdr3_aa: CASRPHPWTGALAETQYF

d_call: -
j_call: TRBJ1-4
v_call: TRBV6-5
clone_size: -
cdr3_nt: TGTGCCAGCAGTCTCAGCCAGCGTAATGAAAAACTGTTTTTT
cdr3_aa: CASSLSQRNEKLFF

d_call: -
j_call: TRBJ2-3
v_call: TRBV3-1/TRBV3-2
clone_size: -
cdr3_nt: TGTGCCAGCAGCCAAGTTCCAGACACAGATACGCAGTATTTT
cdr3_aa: CASSQVPDTDTQYF

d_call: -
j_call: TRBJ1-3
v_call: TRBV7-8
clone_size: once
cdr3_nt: TGTGCCAGCAGCTTACGCAGGGTGGGAAGGGGGAGCTCTGGAAACACCATATATTTT
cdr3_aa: CASSLRRVGRGSSGNTIYF

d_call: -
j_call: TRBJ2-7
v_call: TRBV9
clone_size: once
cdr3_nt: TGTGCCAGCAGCGTAGATACCGCGCCCTACGAGCAGTACTTC
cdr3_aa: CASSVDTAPYEQYF

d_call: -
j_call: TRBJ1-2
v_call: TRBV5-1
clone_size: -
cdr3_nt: TGCGCCAGCAGCTTGGCTGACAGAAACTATGGCTACACCTTC
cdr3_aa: CASSLADRNYGYTF

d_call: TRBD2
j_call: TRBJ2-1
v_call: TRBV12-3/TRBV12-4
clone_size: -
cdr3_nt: TGTGCCAGCAGTTCCAGCGGGAGCCCTCCCCAGTTCTTC
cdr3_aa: CASSSSGSPPQFF

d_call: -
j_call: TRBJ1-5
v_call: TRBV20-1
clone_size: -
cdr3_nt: TGCAGTGCTCCCCGGGACAATAAGCAGCATTTT
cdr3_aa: CSAPRDNKQHF

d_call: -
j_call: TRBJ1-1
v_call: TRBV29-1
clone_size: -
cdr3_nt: TGCAGCGTTATTTTCAGGGCGGCTTTCTTT
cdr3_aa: CSVIFRAAFF

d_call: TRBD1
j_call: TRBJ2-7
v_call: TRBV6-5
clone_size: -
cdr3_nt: TGTGCCAGCAGCCTATCCGGACAGGGGGCGGGCGAGCAGTACTTC
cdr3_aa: CASSLSGQGAGEQYF

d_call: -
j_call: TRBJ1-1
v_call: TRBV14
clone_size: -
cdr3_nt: TGTGCCAGCAGCAAGCTAACAGGGCCACCTCGCGGTGAAGCTTTCTTT
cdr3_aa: CASSKLTGPPRGEAFF

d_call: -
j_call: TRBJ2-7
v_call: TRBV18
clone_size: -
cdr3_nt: TGTGCCAGCTCACCAAGCGGAGGAGTCGGGGGCGAGCAGTACTTC
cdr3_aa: CASSPSGGVGGEQYF

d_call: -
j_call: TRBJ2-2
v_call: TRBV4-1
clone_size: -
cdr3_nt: TGCGCCAGCAGCCAAGATGTACACAGGGAAGACACCGGGGAGCTGTTTTTT
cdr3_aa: CASSQDVHREDTGELFF

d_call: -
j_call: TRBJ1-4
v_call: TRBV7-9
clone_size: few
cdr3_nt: TGTGCCAGCAGCTTAGCCAGGGGTTTGAATGAAAAACTGTTTTTT
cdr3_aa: CASSLARGLNEKLFF

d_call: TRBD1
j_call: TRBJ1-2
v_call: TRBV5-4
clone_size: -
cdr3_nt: TGTGCCAGCAGCGGGACAGGGAACTATGGCTACACCTTC
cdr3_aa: CASSGTGNYGYTF

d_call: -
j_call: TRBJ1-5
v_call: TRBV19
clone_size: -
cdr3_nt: TGTGCCAGTAGTTTCAGTGACAATCAGCCCCAGCATTTT
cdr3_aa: CASSFSDNQPQHF

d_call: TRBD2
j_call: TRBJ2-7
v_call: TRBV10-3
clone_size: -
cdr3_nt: TGTGCCATCAGAGAGCGGGGGGGCCCCTCCTACGAGCAGTACTTC
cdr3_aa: CAIRERGGPSYEQYF

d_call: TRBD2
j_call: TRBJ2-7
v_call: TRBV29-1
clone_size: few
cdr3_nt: TGCAGCGCCACCGGGACTAGCGGGTACGAGCAGTACTTC
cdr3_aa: CSATGTSGYEQYF

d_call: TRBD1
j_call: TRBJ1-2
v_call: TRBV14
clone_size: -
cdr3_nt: TGTGCCAGCAGCCTAGGGACAGGGGGATTCTATGGCTACACCTTC
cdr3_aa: CASSLGTGGFYGYTF

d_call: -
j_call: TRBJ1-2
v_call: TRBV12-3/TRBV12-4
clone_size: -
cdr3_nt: TGTGCCAGCAGTTACGCACAGGGTGATGGCTACACCTTC
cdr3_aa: CASSYAQGDGYTF

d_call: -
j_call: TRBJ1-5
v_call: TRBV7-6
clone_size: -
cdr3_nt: TGTGCCAGCAGCTTAGTACAGGGTAGCAATCAGCCCCAGCATTTT
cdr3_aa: CASSLVQGSNQPQHF

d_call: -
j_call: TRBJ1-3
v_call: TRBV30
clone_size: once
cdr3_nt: TGTGCCTGGAGTCCCGGTGCGGGAAACACCATATATTTT
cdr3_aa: CAWSPGAGNTIYF